Following are 26 T cell receptor beta chains from one sample sequenced in a study of blood T cell repertoires in COVID-19. Using immunoSEQ multiplex PCR, the repertoire was profiled, and TCRdb retains in-frame clones only, with some absent. The table shows 250,000 to 300,000 clones, with roughly nine tenths occurring only once. Sequenced sample: peripheral blood. Every receptor here comes from a woman in her thirties with COVID-19, enrolled during active disease.

The chain is built from TRBV4-1 and TRBJ1-2, with D possibly matching TRBD1 (6 bases). The CDR3 totals 15 residues. The V gene's germline CDR1 is MGHRA and CDR2 YSYEKL. V dropped 5 bases and J dropped 6 bases, with 19 bases sitting between them. CDR3 DNA sequence: TGCGCCAGCAGCTCCCAAGGGGGGGCGGGAAATGGCTACACCTTC. This translates into CASSSQGGAGNGYTF.

V is TRBV2 and J is TRBJ1-5, with D hard to call. The CDR3 spans 12 residues. Germline CDR1 reads SNHLY; CDR2 reads FYNNEI. The V end lost 3 bases, the J end lost 5 bases, and 5 bases lay between the germline ends. This chain's CDR3 is CASSDRDQPQHF. The DNA for the CDR3 is TGTGCCAGCAGTGACCGGGATCAGCCCCAGCATTTT. The variable domain in full, with the rest retrieved from reference TRBV2 and TRBJ1-5, is EPEVTQTPSHQVTQMGQEVILRCVPISNHLYFYWYRQILGQKVEFLVSFYNNEISEKSEIFDDQFSVERPDGSNFTLKIRSTKLEDSAMYFCASSDRDQPQHFGDGTRLSIL.

V usage is TRBV6-1 and J usage is TRBJ1-5; 7 bases match TRBD1. V lost 3 bases, J lost 7 bases, and 6 bases stayed unmatched. Germline CDR1 MNHNS, CDR2 SASEGT. There are 14 residues in the CDR3. CDR3 amino acids: CASSDATGHQPQHF. As DNA, the CDR3 is TGTGCCAGCAGTGACGCGACAGGGCACCAGCCCCAGCATTTT.

The V gene is TRBV11-2, the J gene TRBJ1-2; D call uncertain. V was clipped by 5 bases and J by 6 bases, with 19 bases between them. Per the germline V gene, CDR1 is SGHAT and CDR2 is FQNNGV. The CDR3 runs to 15 residues. CDR3 DNA: TGTGCCAGCAGCCTAGGCGGCAGTCAATTCAATGGCTACACCTTC. Its protein is CASSLGGSQFNGYTF.

The J gene is TRBJ1-4, the V gene TRBV18; D remains unclear. Trimming left V 6 bases short and J 8 bases short, with 13 bases between. The CDR3 loop spans 13 amino acids. From germline, CDR1 is KGHSH and CDR2 LQKENI. The CDR3 spells CASSPTVEEKLFF. CDR3 bases: TGTGCCAGCTCCCCCACCGTTGAGGAAAAACTGTTTTTT.

The chain carries TRBV13 and TRBJ2-2; perhaps TRBD1 as D (5 bases). The V gene lost 5 bases and the J gene lost 7 bases, with 11 bases spanning the gap. Germline assignment: CDR1 PRHDT and CDR2 FYEKMQ (reference sequence). CDR3 size: 13 residues. This chain's CDR3 is CASSRTMGGELFF. In nucleotides, the CDR3 is TGTGCCAGCAGCCGGACAATGGGCGGGGAGCTGTTTTTT.

This chain joins TRBV5-1 and TRBJ1-1; D is possibly TRBD1 (6 bases). The CDR3 consists of 14 residues. V was pared by 6 bases and J by 1 base, with 13 bases between. Germline CDR1 SGHRS, CDR2 YFSETQ. CDR3 region: CASKRGTENTEAFF. The CDR3 bases are TGCGCCAGCAAGAGGGGGACGGAGAACACTGAAGCTTTCTTT.

J is TRBJ1-1 and V is TRBV23-1; no firm D call. TRBV23-1 is known as an ORF, though its function is uncertain. This CDR3 spans 10 amino acids. V was clipped by 7 bases and J by 4 bases, with 4 bases between them. The DNA for the CDR3 is TGCGCCAGCACTCTCACTGAAGCTTTCTTT. Translation: CASTLTEAFF.

This clone was counted a few times. The chain is built from TRBV6-6 and TRBJ2-1, with 7 bases lining up with TRBD1. Trimming took 5 bases from V and 5 from J; bases not matched to a gene: 15. This CDR3 is 17 amino acids long. Germline V CDR1 and CDR2: MNHNY, SVGAGI (reference sequence). The CDR3 loop reads CASSPNGSGQFDNEQFF. In DNA form, the CDR3 reads TGTGCCAGCAGTCCAAATGGATCGGGACAGTTTGACAATGAGCAGTTCTTC.

This clone was seen a handful of times. The V and J genes are TRBV4-2 and TRBJ1-2; 10 bases are a match to TRBD1. There are 15 residues in the CDR3. V dropped 0 bases and J dropped 4; count of bases not matched to a gene: 2. Germline-derived CDR1 and CDR2 are LGHNA and YNFKEQ. CDR3 sequence (DNA): TGTGCCAGCAGCCAAGACCGGGACAGGGGCTATGGCTACACCTTC. Translation: CASSQDRDRGYGYTF.

The V and J genes are TRBV5-1 and TRBJ1-5, with 7 bases matching TRBD1. The germline V gene has CDR1 SGHRS and CDR2 YFSETQ. Trimming took 7 bases from V and 4 from J; bases not matched to a gene: 5. CDR3 length: 13 residues. CDR3 sequence reads: CASSPGQNQPQHF. Here the CDR3 DNA reads TGCGCCAGCTCCCCGGGACAGAATCAGCCCCAGCATTTT. Drawing the rest from reference TRBV5-1 and TRBJ1-5, the complete variable domain is KAGVTQTPRYLIKTRGQQVTLSCSPISGHRSVSWYQQTPGQGLQFLFEYFSETQRNKGNFPGRFSGRQFSNSRSEMNVSTLELGDSALYLCASSPGQNQPQHFGDGTRLSIL.

The V call is TRBV10-3, the J call TRBJ2-5, with a possible D match to TRBD2 (7 bases). V lost 2 bases and J lost 4, with 14 bases in between. Germline V gene data show CDR1 as ENHRY and CDR2 as SYGVKD. This CDR3 has 15 residues. The CDR3 sequence: CAISEGGGSIETQYF. CDR3 in DNA: TGTGCCATCAGTGAGGGGGGCGGGAGCATAGAGACCCAGTACTTC.

This clone came up once. The rearrangement joins TRBV25-1 to TRBJ2-5; TRBD1 matches 8 bases. The CDR3 extends over 14 amino acids. Unmatched junction bases numbered 5, after V lost 3 bases and J lost 5 bases. The germline V gene has CDR1 MGHDK and CDR2 SYGVNS. Written as DNA, the CDR3 is TGTGCCAGCAGTGAGCAGGGGGCATGGGAGACCCAGTACTTC. Translation: CASSEQGAWETQYF.

The CDR3 sequence is CASSFQGYNGYTF. The CDR3 bases are TGTGCCAGCAGCTTCCAGGGTTACAATGGCTACACCTTC. The V gene is TRBV11-2, the J gene TRBJ1-2; weak D call: TRBD1 (5 bases). Deletions cut 3 bases from V and 6 bases from J, with 11 bases between. CDR3 length: 13 amino acids. In germline, CDR1 is SGHAT, CDR2 FQNNGV.

This sequence joins TRBV25-1 and TRBJ1-2; D perhaps matches TRBD1 (6 bases). The CDR3 extends over 11 amino acids. V was clipped by 6 bases and J by 6 bases, with 8 bases between them. The germline V gene encodes CDR1 MGHDK and CDR2 SYGVNS. In nucleotides, the CDR3 is TGTGCCAGCAGAGGGGACAATGGCTACACCTTC. Translation: CASRGDNGYTF.

This clone has only one observation. The rearrangement links TRBV7-2 to TRBJ2-7; 8 bases agree with TRBD1. CDR3 length: 15 amino acids. Germline CDR1 is SGHTA and CDR2 is FQGNSA. The ends lost 4 bases at V and 5 bases at J; junction bases unmatched: 10. This CDR3 reads CASSSRTGTVNEQYF. The CDR3 DNA reads as TGTGCCAGCAGCTCACGGACAGGGACCGTCAACGAGCAGTACTTC.

The rearrangement uses TRBV6-5 and TRBJ1-2, with D possibly TRBD1 on 6 matching bases. This CDR3 comprises 13 residues. The V end was cut by 6 bases, the J end by 4 bases, with 12 bases between. Germline loops: CDR1 MNHEY, CDR2 SVGAGI. In DNA, the CDR3 is TGTGCCAGCAGCCCGGGACACCTCTATGGCTACACCTTC. Protein: CASSPGHLYGYTF.

The chain joins TRBV7-2 to TRBJ2-7; TRBD1 might be the D (5 bases). Germline V lookup: CDR1 SGHTA, CDR2 FQGNSA. CDR3 length: 13 residues. The V end was cut by 2 bases, the J end by 3 bases, with 8 bases between. The CDR3 DNA sequence: TGTGCCAGCAGCTTATGGACATACTACGAGCAGTACTTC. This encodes CASSLWTYYEQYF.

This clone was detected only once. The chain has TRBV6-5 and TRBJ2-5; the match to TRBD2 covers 12 bases. With V trimmed by 4 bases and J by 3 bases, 6 bases remained unmatched. Germline assignment: CDR1 MNHEY and CDR2 SVGAGI. The CDR3 spans 16 residues. In nucleotides, the CDR3 is TGTGCCAGCAGTTTTTTGTCTAGCGGGGGGGAAGAGACCCAGTACTTC. This gives the protein CASSFLSSGGEETQYF.

This rearrangement joins TRBV7-9 to TRBJ2-7, with D possibly being TRBD2 (6 bases). The CDR3 sequence is 17 residues long. V lost 6 bases and J lost 3, with 24 bases in between. From germline, CDR1 is SEHNR and CDR2 FQNEAQ (reference sequence). The CDR3 region is CASSPPWGSGVFYEQYF. As DNA, the CDR3 is TGTGCCAGCAGTCCACCTTGGGGTAGCGGCGTATTCTACGAGCAGTACTTC.

The chain uses TRBV3-1 (or the pseudogene TRBV3-2) and TRBJ2-5; D remains ambiguous. From germline, CDR1 is LGHDT and CDR2 YNNKEL (reference sequence). The CDR3 is made up of 14 amino acids. Trimming removed 4 bases from V and 5 bases from J, with 14 bases in between. CDR3 in amino acids: CASSPRGSSETQYF. CDR3 bases: TGTGCCAGCAGCCCCCGCGGTTCTTCGGAGACCCAGTACTTC.

The chain carries TRBV7-9 and TRBJ2-7; no reliable D call. V was cut by 7 bases and J by 5 bases, with 15 bases left in between. CDR1 SEHNR and CDR2 FQNEAQ come from the germline V gene (reference sequence). CDR3 length: 13 residues. CDR3 region: CASTDTVRNEQYF. The CDR3 DNA follows: TGTGCCAGCACCGACACCGTTCGGAACGAGCAGTACTTC.

CDR3 DNA: TGTGCCAGCAGTTACGCCAGGGGCACTGAAGCTTTCTTT. Translated: CASSYARGTEAFF. The chain is built from TRBV6-5 and TRBJ1-1, with D tentatively TRBD1 (6 bases). The germline gives CDR1 MNHEY, CDR2 SVGAGI. The CDR3 extends over 13 amino acids. Trimming removed 2 bases at V and 4 bases at J, with 8 bases between.

The chain recombines TRBV27 with TRBJ1-5; D is perhaps TRBD1 (6 bases). This CDR3 comprises 14 residues. The germline V gene encodes CDR1 MNHEY and CDR2 SMNVEV (reference sequence). V gave up 5 bases and J gave up 2 bases, with 10 bases separating them. CDR3 nucleotides: TGTGCCAGCAGTACAGGGTCGGGCAATCAGCCCCAGCATTTT. Its protein is CASSTGSGNQPQHF.

This clone was picked up one time. V is TRBV6-5 and J is TRBJ1-4; D unresolved. Germline V CDR1 and CDR2: MNHEY, SVGAGI. Trimming took 7 bases from V and 0 from J, leaving 9 bases between them. This CDR3 has 14 residues. The CDR3 bases are TGTGCCAGCACCCGGACTCCAACTAATGAAAAACTGTTTTTT. Residues: CASTRTPTNEKLFF.

CDR3 region: CASSLQGGPESYEQYF. The CDR3 region has the DNA TGTGCCAGCAGCTTACAGGGGGGGCCCGAGTCCTACGAGCAGTACTTC. V and J are TRBV5-6 and TRBJ2-7; TRBD1 is a possible D gene (8 bases). Germline CDR1 and CDR2: SGHDT and YYEEEE. The CDR3 is 16 residues long. With 2 bases removed from V and 1 base from J, the gap between germline ends came to 16 bases.